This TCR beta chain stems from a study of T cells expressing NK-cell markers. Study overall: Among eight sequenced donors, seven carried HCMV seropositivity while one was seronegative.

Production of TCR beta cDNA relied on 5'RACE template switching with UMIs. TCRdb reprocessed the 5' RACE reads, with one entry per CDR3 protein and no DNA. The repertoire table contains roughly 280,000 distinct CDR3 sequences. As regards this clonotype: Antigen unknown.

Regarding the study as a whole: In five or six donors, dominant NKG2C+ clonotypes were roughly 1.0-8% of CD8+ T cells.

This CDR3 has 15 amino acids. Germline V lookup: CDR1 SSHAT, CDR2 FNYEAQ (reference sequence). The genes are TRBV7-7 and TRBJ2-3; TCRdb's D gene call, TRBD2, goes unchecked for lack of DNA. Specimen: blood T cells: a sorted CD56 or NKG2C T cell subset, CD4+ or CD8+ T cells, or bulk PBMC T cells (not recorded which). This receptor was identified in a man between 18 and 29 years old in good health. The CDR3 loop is CASSLVAGGSDTQYF. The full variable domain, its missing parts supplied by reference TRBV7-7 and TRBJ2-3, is GAGVSQSPRYKVTKRGQDVTLRCDPISSHATLYWYQQALGQGPEFLTYFNYEAQPDKSGLPSDRFSAERPEGSISTLTIQRTEQRDSAMYRCASSLVAGGSDTQYFGPGTRLTVL.